The source of this T cell receptor (beta chain) is a study of blood T cells in healthy people across ages (dated by TCRdb to between 2015 and 2017). Background for the entire study: In model experiments, roughly one uniquely barcoded TCR beta cDNA molecule per two T cells was captured by template switching. The study measured age-related changes in TCR beta repertoire diversity using deep sequencing normalized with unique cDNA molecular identifiers. The donors were split into four age groups: young (average 16 years), middle-aged (about 40), aged (more than 55) and long-lived (approximately 89). To avoid experimental bias, donors of different ages were randomly spread across the sequencing lanes. For two donors (one aged 18 to 30 and one aged 80 or older), the study analyzed two additional independent replicas of 1 million unique cDNA reads from the same blood draw.

To note about this clonotype: What this receptor recognizes is not known. Nothing much larger sits one base from this clone, and base qualities are not available.

Findings and caveats that apply to the study as a whole: Donor CMV infection status was unknown, potentially confounding age-related changes in expanded clonotypes. Observed TCR beta diversity per million T cells fell roughly linearly with age, and a significant reduction was already apparent by age roughly 40. Observed TCR beta diversity correlated strongly with the percentage of naive T cells measured by flow cytometry. Conclusive comparison of naive and antigen-experienced compartments was prevented by the profiling of bulk unsorted PBMCs. Estimates of total diversity based on one million sequenced T cells were regarded as lower bounds and as underestimates. Compared with the aged group, the long-lived group had more naive CD4+ T cells, fewer expanded clones and increased TCR diversity, suggesting age selection.

Library generation was performed with 5' RACE. TCRdb lists the instrument as Illumina HiSeq 2500. A second PCR of about 7 to 12 cycles was run with a J-beta primer mix and a sample-barcoded 5' primer. A template-switch 5' adaptor carrying 12 random nucleotides introduced a unique molecular identifier onto each TCR beta cDNA molecule. At least 3 million CDR3-containing paired-end reads were obtained from each sample. First-strand cDNA synthesis was performed from all RNA using the Mint cDNA synthesis kit, with priming by a TRBC-specific oligonucleotide. All cDNA was treated with uracil-DNA glycosylase and then went through a first 18-cycle PCR with the universal primers M1SS and BC2_uni_R. The authors' pipeline ran thus. Each sample was normalized by randomly selecting 1 million high-quality reads, each carrying a distinct molecular identifier. Reads sharing molecular identifiers were discarded rather than binned into consensus sequences. MiTCR, with a Q25 quality threshold and the strictest error-elimination algorithm, was used for CDR3 identification, clonotype clustering and error correction. A nonparametric unseen species model with Euler transformation was used to estimate a lower bound on total TCR beta diversity. TCRdb took the public reads, trimmed them with fastp at Q25, ran MiXCR for clone calling and kept in-frame beta chains. Under each unique CDR3 protein, matching rows form one entry showing the most common genes and DNA. TCRdb's processing, not the study's, gives the V and J calls here. A total of approximately 1,100,000 distinct CDR3 sequences appear in this sample, 35% to 50% of them only once. Approximately 20% of the sample is held by the ten biggest clonotypes.

The donors were roughly 38 Caucasian individuals from Russia, aged 6 to 90 years, who were systemically healthy. Each donor gave ten milliliters of peripheral blood, drawn into EDTA-treated Vacutainer tubes. Ficoll-Paque density-gradient centrifugation was used to isolate PBMCs, with at least 6 million per sample. Trizol reagent was used to extract total RNA from PBMCs, with at least 5.5 micrograms per sample. The percentages of naive CD45RAhigh/CD27high T cells were determined by flow cytometry on a PBMC aliquot from every donor. The CDR3 has 12 amino acids, counting the end cysteine and phenylalanine. Of the read, only the CDR3 DNA is kept; its 36 bases are in frame from base 1. The germline V gene supplies CDR1 SQVTM and CDR2 ANQGSEA. Trimming leaves V shorter by 3 bases and J shorter by 11 bases, with the junction holding 8 bases beyond the gene matches.

This sequence uses TRBV29-1 and TRBJ2-5, with 8 bases aligning to TRBD2. The sample was blood. This receptor was taken from a woman aged 60 to 75 in good health. The CDR3 region: CSVDPGGYEQYF. The DNA sequence is given as TGCAGCGTTGATCCGGGGGGGTATGAGCAGTACTTC.